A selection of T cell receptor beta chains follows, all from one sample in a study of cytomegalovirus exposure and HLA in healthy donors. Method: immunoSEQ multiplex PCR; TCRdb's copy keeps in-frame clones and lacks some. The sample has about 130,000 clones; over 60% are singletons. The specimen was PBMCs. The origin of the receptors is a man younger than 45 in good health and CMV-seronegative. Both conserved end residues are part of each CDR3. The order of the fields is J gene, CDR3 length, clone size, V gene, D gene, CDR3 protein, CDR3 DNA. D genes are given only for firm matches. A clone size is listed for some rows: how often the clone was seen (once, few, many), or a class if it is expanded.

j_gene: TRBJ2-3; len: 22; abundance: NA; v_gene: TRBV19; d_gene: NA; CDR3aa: CASFDRLTRPTWGSSSTDTQYF; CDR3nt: TGTGCCAGTTTCGACAGGCTGACCCGTCCCACCTGGGGGAGCAGCAGCACAGATACGCAGTATTTT
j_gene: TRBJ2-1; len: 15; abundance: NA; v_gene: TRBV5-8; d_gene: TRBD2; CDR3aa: CASSLGGRAYNEQFF; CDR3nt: TGTGCCAGCAGCTTGGGAGGGAGGGCCTACAATGAGCAGTTCTTC
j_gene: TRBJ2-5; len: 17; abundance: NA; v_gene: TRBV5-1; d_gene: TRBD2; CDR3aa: CASSARANQRGQETQYF; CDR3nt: TGCGCCAGCAGCGCCAGGGCAAATCAGCGGGGGCAAGAGACCCAGTACTTC
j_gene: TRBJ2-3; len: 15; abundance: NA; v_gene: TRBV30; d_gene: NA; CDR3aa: CAWSREAGSTDTQYF; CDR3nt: TGTGCCTGGAGTCGTGAAGCAGGATCCACAGATACGCAGTATTTT
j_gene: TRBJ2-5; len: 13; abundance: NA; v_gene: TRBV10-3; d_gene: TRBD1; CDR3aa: CAIRGQSQETQYF; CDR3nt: TGTGCCATCAGGGGACAGTCACAAGAGACCCAGTACTTC
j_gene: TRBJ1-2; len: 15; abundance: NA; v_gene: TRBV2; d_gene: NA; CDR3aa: CASTYGGAPNYGYTF; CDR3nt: TGTGCCAGCACCTATGGGGGGGCCCCCAACTATGGCTACACCTTC
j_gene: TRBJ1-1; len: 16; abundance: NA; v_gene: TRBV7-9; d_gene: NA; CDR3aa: CASSLEILGRNTEAFF; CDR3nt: TGTGCCAGCAGCTTAGAGATCTTGGGGCGGAACACTGAAGCTTTCTTT
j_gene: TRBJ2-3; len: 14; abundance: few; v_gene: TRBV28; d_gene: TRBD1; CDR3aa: CASSLDRATDTQYF; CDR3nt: TGTGCCAGCAGTTTGGACAGGGCTACAGATACGCAGTATTTT
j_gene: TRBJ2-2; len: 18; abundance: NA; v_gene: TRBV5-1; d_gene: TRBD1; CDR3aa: CATTLYRSRQGAGGELFF; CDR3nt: TGCGCCACCACCCTCTACCGATCCCGGCAGGGGGCCGGCGGGGAGCTGTTTTTT
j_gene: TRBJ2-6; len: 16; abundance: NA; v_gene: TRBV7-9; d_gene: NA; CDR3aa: CASSRRQISGANVLTF; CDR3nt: TGTGCCAGCAGCCGACGACAGATCTCTGGGGCCAACGTCCTGACTTTC
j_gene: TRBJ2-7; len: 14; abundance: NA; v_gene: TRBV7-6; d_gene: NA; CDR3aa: CASSTIQGPYEQYF; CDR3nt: TGTGCCAGCAGCACGATACAGGGTCCCTACGAGCAGTACTTC
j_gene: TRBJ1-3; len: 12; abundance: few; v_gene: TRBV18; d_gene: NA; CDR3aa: CASTERGNTIYF; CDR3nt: TGTGCCAGCACCGAACGGGGAAACACCATATATTTT
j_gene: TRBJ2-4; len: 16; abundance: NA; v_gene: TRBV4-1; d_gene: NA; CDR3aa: CASSQERVGGTNIQYF; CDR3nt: TGCGCCAGCAGCCAAGAGAGAGTAGGCGGGACGAACATTCAGTACTTC
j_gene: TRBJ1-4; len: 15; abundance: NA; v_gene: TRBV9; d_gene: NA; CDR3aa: CASSGPGGLGEKLFF; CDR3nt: TGTGCCAGCAGCGGACCGGGGGGCCTTGGTGAAAAACTGTTTTTT
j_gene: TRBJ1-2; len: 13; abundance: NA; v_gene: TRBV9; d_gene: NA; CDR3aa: CASSVDSGRGYTF; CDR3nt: TGTGCCAGCAGCGTAGACTCAGGTCGCGGCTACACCTTC
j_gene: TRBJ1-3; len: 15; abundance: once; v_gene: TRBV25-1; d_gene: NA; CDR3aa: CATSTWGLPGNTIYF; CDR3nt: TGTGCCACCTCGACATGGGGCCTCCCTGGAAACACCATATATTTT
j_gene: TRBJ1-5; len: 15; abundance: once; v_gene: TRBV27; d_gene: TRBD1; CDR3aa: CASSQRQGAFQPQHF; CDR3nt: TGTGCCAGCAGTCAAAGACAGGGGGCTTTTCAGCCCCAGCATTTT
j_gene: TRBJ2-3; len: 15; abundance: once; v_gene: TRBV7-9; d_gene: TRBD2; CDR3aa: CASSFTGGSADTQYF; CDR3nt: TGTGCCAGCAGCTTTACAGGCGGGAGCGCAGATACGCAGTATTTT
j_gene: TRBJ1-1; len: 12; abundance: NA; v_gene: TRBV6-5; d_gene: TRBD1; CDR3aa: CASSRTGGEAFF; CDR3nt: TGTGCCAGCAGCCGCACAGGGGGTGAAGCTTTCTTT
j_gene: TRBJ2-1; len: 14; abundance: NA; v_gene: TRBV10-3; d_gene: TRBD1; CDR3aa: CAISEGTGPNEQFF; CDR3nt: TGTGCCATCAGTGAGGGGACAGGGCCTAATGAGCAGTTCTTC
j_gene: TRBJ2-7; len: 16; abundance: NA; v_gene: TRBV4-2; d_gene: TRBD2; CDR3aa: CASSQDDGRGSYEQYF; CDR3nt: TGTGCCAGCAGCCAAGATGACGGGAGGGGGTCCTACGAGCAGTACTTC
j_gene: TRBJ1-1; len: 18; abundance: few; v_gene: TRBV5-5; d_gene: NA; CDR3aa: CASSLALATRGLNTEAFF; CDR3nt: TGTGCCAGCAGCTTGGCCCTCGCCACAAGGGGCCTGAACACTGAAGCTTTCTTT
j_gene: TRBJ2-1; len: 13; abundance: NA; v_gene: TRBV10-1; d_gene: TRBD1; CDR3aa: CASSESGGQGPFF; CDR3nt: TGCGCCAGCAGTGAGTCGGGGGGACAGGGCCCGTTCTTC
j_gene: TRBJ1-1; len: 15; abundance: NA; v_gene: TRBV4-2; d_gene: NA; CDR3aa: CASSQANRETTEAFF; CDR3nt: TGTGCCAGCAGCCAAGCGAACAGGGAGACCACTGAAGCTTTCTTT
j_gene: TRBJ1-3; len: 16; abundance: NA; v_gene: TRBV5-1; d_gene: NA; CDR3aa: CASSLFSGGSGNTIYF; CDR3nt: TGCGCCAGCAGCTTGTTCAGTGGGGGGTCTGGAAACACCATATATTTT
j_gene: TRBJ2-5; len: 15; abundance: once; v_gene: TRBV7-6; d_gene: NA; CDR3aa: CASSLSWRNQETQYF; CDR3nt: TGTGCCAGCAGCTTGTCCTGGCGGAACCAAGAGACCCAGTACTTC
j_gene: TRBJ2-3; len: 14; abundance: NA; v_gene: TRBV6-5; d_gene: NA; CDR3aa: CASSVRGSTDTQYF; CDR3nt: TGTGCCAGCAGTGTTCGGGGGAGTACAGATACGCAGTATTTT
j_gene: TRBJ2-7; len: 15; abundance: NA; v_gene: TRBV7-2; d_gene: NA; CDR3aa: CASSLSGGGVYEQYF; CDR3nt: TGTGCCAGCAGCTTATCCGGGGGAGGTGTCTACGAGCAGTACTTC
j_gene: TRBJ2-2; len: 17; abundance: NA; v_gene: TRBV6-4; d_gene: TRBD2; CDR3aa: CASSDSGTSENTGELFF; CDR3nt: TGTGCCAGCAGTGACTCCGGGACTAGCGAGAACACCGGGGAGCTGTTTTTT
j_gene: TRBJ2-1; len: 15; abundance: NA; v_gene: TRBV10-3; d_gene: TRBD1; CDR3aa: CAISESNRGSDEQFF; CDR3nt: TGTGCCATCAGTGAGTCGAACAGGGGTAGCGATGAGCAGTTCTTC
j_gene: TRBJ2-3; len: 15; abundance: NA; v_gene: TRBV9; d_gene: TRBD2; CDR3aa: CASSVEAGGTDTQYF; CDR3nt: TGTGCCAGCAGCGTCGAAGCGGGAGGGACAGATACGCAGTATTTT
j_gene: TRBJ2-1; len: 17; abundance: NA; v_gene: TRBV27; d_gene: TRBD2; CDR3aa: CASSSLQRLAIYNEQFF; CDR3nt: TGTGCCAGCAGTTCCCTTCAACGACTAGCGATCTACAATGAGCAGTTCTTC
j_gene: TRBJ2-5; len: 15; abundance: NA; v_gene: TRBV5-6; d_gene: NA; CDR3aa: CASSFDGVMAETQYF; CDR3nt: TGTGCCAGCAGCTTTGACGGGGTCATGGCGGAGACCCAGTACTTC
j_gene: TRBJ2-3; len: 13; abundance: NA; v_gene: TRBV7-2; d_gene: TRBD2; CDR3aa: CASSFSGGSTQYF; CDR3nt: TGTGCCAGCAGCTTTAGCGGCGGGAGTACGCAGTATTTT
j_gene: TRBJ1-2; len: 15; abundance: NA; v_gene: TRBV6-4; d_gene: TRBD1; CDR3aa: CASSESRTGNYGYTF; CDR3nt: TGTGCCAGCAGTGAATCTCGGACAGGGAACTATGGCTACACCTTC
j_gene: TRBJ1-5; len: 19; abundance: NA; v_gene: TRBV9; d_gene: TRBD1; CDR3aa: CASRGAGRQGFESNQPQHF; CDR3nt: TGTGCCAGCAGGGGGGCTGGGAGACAGGGGTTCGAGAGCAATCAGCCCCAGCATTTT
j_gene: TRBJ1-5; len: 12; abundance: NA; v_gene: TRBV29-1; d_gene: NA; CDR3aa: CSVSGGDQPQHF; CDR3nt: TGCAGCGTTTCCGGGGGGGACCAGCCCCAGCATTTT
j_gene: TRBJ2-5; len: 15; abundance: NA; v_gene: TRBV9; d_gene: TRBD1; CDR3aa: CASSVAGTVQETQYF; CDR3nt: TGTGCCAGCAGCGTAGCCGGGACAGTCCAAGAGACCCAGTACTTC
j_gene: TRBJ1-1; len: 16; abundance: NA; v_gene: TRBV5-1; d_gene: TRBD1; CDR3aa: CASSFGTGAMNTEAFF; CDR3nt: TGCGCCAGCAGTTTCGGGACAGGGGCCATGAACACTGAAGCTTTCTTT
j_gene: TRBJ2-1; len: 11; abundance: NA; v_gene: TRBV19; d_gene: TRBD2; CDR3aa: CASSWAGGPVF; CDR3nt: TGTGCCAGTAGTTGGGCGGGAGGGCCGGTCTTC
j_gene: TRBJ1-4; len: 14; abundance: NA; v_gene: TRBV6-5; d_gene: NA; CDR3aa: CASARTTADEKLFF; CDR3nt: TGTGCCAGCGCGCGGACGACAGCCGATGAAAAACTGTTTTTT